The 21 T cell receptor beta chains below come from one sample, sequenced in a study of blood T cell repertoires in COVID-19. Here immunoSEQ multiplex PCR was the method, and the copy in TCRdb shows in-frame clones only, minus some. The sample records fewer than 80,000 clones, about 82% being singletons. Sequenced sample: peripheral blood. These receptors originate from a human donor in a cohort sampled during active COVID-19.

This chain uses TRBV5-5 with TRBJ2-7, with TRBD2 identical over 7 bases. This CDR3 is built from 14 residues. With 4 bases clipped from V and 4 bases from J, the junction kept 8 bases outside the gene matches. Germline CDR1 is SGHKS and CDR2 is YYEKEE (reference sequence). CDR3 in amino acids: CASSRDGGFYEQYF. The CDR3, as DNA: TGTGCCAGCAGCCGGGACGGGGGGTTTTACGAGCAGTACTTC. The complete variable domain, with remaining parts taken from reference TRBV5-5 and TRBJ2-7, reads DAGVTQSPTHLIKTRGQQVTLRCSPISGHKSVSWYQQVLGQGPQFIFQYYEKEERGRGNFPDRFSARQFPNYSSELNVNALLLGDSALYLCASSRDGGFYEQYFGPGTRLTVT.

The chain joins TRBV27 to TRBJ2-7; 9 bases match TRBD1. The CDR3 is made up of 14 amino acids. The V and J ends lost 6 bases and 7 bases, in that order; junction bases with no gene match: 10. Germline V CDR1 and CDR2: MNHEY, SMNVEV (reference sequence). This chain's CDR3 is CASSRQGGHWEQYF. CDR3 sequence (DNA): TGTGCCAGCAGCCGACAGGGGGGACATTGGGAGCAGTACTTC.

Only one count was recorded for this clone. The chain couples TRBV7-2 to TRBJ1-3; D gene unclear. The V end was cut by 5 bases, the J end by 3 bases, with 14 bases between. The CDR3 length is 15 residues. In germline, CDR1 is SGHTA, CDR2 FQGNSA. This chain's CDR3 is CASSAASVFGNTIYF. The DNA for the CDR3 is TGTGCCAGCAGCGCGGCCAGCGTCTTTGGAAACACCATATATTTT.

The gene calls are TRBV7-2 and TRBJ2-2; D possibly corresponds to TRBD2 (5 bases). Germline CDR1 and CDR2: SGHTA and FQGNSA. The germline V and J ends were trimmed by 2 bases and 3 bases, with 10 bases remaining between them. CDR3 length: 15 amino acids. The CDR3 sequence is CASSLQAADTGELFF. The CDR3 bases are TGTGCCAGCAGCTTACAAGCGGCAGACACCGGGGAGCTGTTTTTT.

The chain recombines TRBV11-3 with TRBJ2-2; D call uncertain. The CDR3 loop spans 12 amino acids. Germline loops: CDR1 SGHNT, CDR2 YENEEA. The germline V and J ends were trimmed by 4 bases and 6 bases, with 6 bases remaining between them. DNA for the CDR3: TGTGCCAGCAGCTCAACTCCCGGGGAGCTGTTTTTT. It translates to CASSSTPGELFF.

Judged by abundance, this clone is medium-sized. V gene TRBV6-2 or TRBV6-3 combines with J gene TRBJ1-1; 9 bases are a match to TRBD1. Trimming cost V 5 bases and J 0 bases; bases outside gene matches: 10. This CDR3 is 17 amino acids long. Germline lookup yields CDR1 MNHEY and CDR2 SVGEGT. The CDR3 DNA reads as TGTGCCAGCAGTGCCTCCTGGGACAGGGACGTGAACACTGAAGCTTTCTTT. It encodes CASSASWDRDVNTEAFF.

This clone was seen a single time. The V call is TRBV5-4, the J call TRBJ2-7; 9 nucleotides match TRBD1. The germline V gene encodes CDR1 SGHNT and CDR2 YYREEE (reference sequence). The CDR3 extends over 14 amino acids. After removal of 4 bases from V and 7 bases from J, the junction contained 9 bases not matched to a gene. The CDR3: CASSQGQGLVEQYF. The CDR3 DNA reads as TGTGCCAGCAGCCAGGGACAGGGCCTAGTAGAGCAGTACTTC.

This sequence joins TRBV12-2 and TRBJ1-4; the listed D gene, TRBD1, was not tested against the DNA. TRBV12-2 is marked as a pseudogene. This CDR3 has 16 amino acids. The CDR3 bases are TGTGCAAGTCGCTTAGGCCCAGGGAAGACTAATGAAAAACTGTTTTTT. Its protein is CASRLGPGKTNEKLFF.

The chain recombines TRBV6-4 with TRBJ1-5; TRBD1 agrees at 8 bases. V trimming: 3 bases; J trimming: 3 bases; junction bases outside the gene matches: 7. The CDR3 length is 16 residues. Per germline, CDR1 MRHNA and CDR2 SNTAGT. Here the CDR3 DNA reads TGTGCCAGCAGTGAACGGGGACAGGTCATCAATCAGCCCCAGCATTTT. Translated: CASSERGQVINQPQHF.

This clone has only one observation. The CDR3 bases are TGTGCCAGCAGCCCGCGTATGGGGGGTTATCAGCCCCAGCATTTT. Translated, it gives CASSPRMGGYQPQHF. The chain has TRBV7-2 and TRBJ1-5; tentatively, D is TRBD1 (5 bases). Germline CDR1 SGHTA, CDR2 FQGNSA. Trimming shortened V by 5 bases and J by 5 bases, and 16 bases separated the two germline ends. The CDR3 spans 15 residues.

The gene calls are TRBV5-8 and TRBJ2-6; 11 bases line up with TRBD1. Germline V gene data show CDR1 as SGHTS and CDR2 as YDEGEE. The V gene end was trimmed by 5 bases and the J gene end by 2 bases; junction bases not matched to a gene: 9. The CDR3 extends over 18 amino acids. The CDR3 loop is CASSPRGQGGPGANVLTF. The CDR3 DNA follows: TGTGCCAGCAGTCCCAGGGGACAGGGGGGTCCTGGGGCCAACGTCCTGACTTTC.

This chain uses TRBV11-1 with TRBJ2-7, with TRBD2 as a possible D gene (5 bases). Germline CDR1 and CDR2: SGHAT and FQDESV (reference sequence). The CDR3 is 15 residues long. V gave up 2 bases and J gave up 3 bases, with 14 bases separating them. The CDR3 region has the DNA TGTGCCAGCAGCTTATCAGGTATCGGGGTCTACGAGCAGTACTTC. It codes for CASSLSGIGVYEQYF.

This chain uses TRBV28 with TRBJ1-1, with D unclear. Germline lookup yields CDR1 MDHEN and CDR2 SYDVKM. The V end was cut by 10 bases, the J end by 8 bases, with 14 bases between. The CDR3 is made up of 11 amino acids. DNA of the CDR3: TGTGCCACAGTTTATTTCAGGGAAGCTTTCTTT. It encodes CATVYFREAFF.

The chain uses TRBV7-6 and TRBJ2-7; maybe TRBD2 (5 bases). V was clipped by 4 bases and J by 3 bases, with 13 bases between them. Germline V CDR1 and CDR2: SGHVS, FNYEAQ. The CDR3 totals 14 residues. CDR3 DNA sequence: TGTGCCAGCAGCTCGCGGGCTAGCAGCTACGAGCAGTACTTC. Translated, it gives CASSSRASSYEQYF.

The chain recombines TRBV9 with TRBJ2-3; 7 nucleotides agree with TRBD2. Germline CDR1 reads SGDLS; CDR2 reads YYNGEE. The length of the CDR3 is 16 residues. J was trimmed by 0 bases and V by 0 bases; bases with no gene match: 4. The CDR3 sequence is CASSVGLAASTDTQYF. The CDR3 region has the DNA TGTGCCAGCAGCGTAGGGCTAGCGGCTAGCACAGATACGCAGTATTTT.

The chain carries TRBV19 and TRBJ2-7, with 9 bases matching TRBD2. Germline V gene lookup returns CDR1 LNHDA and CDR2 SQIVND (reference sequence). The CDR3 extends over 14 amino acids. With 5 bases clipped from V and 2 bases from J, the junction kept 4 bases outside the gene matches. CDR3 in amino acids: CASSGASGTYEQYF. CDR3 in DNA: TGTGCCAGTAGTGGGGCTAGCGGGACCTACGAGCAGTACTTC.

J is TRBJ2-7 and V is TRBV29-1; a weak D match, TRBD2 (5 bases). V was pared by 2 bases and J by 0 bases, with 8 bases between. The germline CDR1 and CDR2 sequences are SQVTM and ANQGSEA. This CDR3 spans 13 amino acids. The CDR3 nucleotides are TGCAGCGTTGAAAACGGAGGCTCCTACGAGCAGTACTTC. It translates to CSVENGGSYEQYF.

J is TRBJ2-7 and V is TRBV10-3; D is undetermined. CDR1 and CDR2 from the germline V gene are ENHRY and SYGVKD. With 2 bases removed from V and 7 bases from J, the gap between germline ends came to 12 bases. This CDR3 region has 13 residues. CDR3 protein: CAISEPQAREQYF. The CDR3 nucleotides are TGTGCCATCAGTGAGCCCCAAGCTCGGGAGCAGTACTTC.

This chain uses TRBV7-8 with TRBJ2-7; D is possibly TRBD1 (6 bases). The CDR3 sequence is 16 residues long. The ends were cut back, 1 base at V and 5 bases at J, with 18 bases in the middle. The germline CDR1 and CDR2 sequences are SGHVS and FQNEAQ. DNA for the CDR3: TGTGCCAGCAGCTTAGGACAGGTCAACAGGCGCAACGAGCAGTACTTC. Protein sequence: CASSLGQVNRRNEQYF.

V usage is TRBV7-9 and J usage is TRBJ2-3; 9 positions agree with TRBD2. Germline CDR1 SEHNR, CDR2 FQNEAQ (reference sequence). The trim removed 5 bases at V and 6 bases at J, leaving 15 bases unmatched. The CDR3 consists of 17 residues. The CDR3 nucleotides are TGTGCCAGCAGCCCATCTAGCGGGGTTAGTGGTCGGGATACGCAGTATTTT. Amino acid sequence: CASSPSSGVSGRDTQYF.

The rearrangement joins TRBV6-1 to TRBJ2-7; D is possibly TRBD1 (5 bases). This CDR3 has 12 residues. V gave up 2 bases and J gave up 4 bases, with 6 bases separating them. Germline values: CDR1 MNHNS, CDR2 SASEGT. CDR3 sequence: CASSESGYEQYF. The CDR3 DNA follows: TGTGCCAGCAGTGAATCAGGGTACGAGCAGTACTTC.